The clone carrying this T cell receptor beta chain was counted a single time. Its specificity is unknown. The time point was: sample taken at primary tumor resection. CDR1 and CDR2 from the germline V gene are SGHNT and YYREEE (reference sequence). Trimming shortened V by 3 bases and J by 1 base, and 17 bases separated the two germline ends. The CDR3 is made up of 17 amino acids. This entry belongs to a study of spatial heterogeneity in lung cancer. Study-level results: Counts of expanded alpha and beta TCRs within tumors tracked the tumor nonsynonymous mutation count. Tumor T cell coverage was estimated at around 7% for alpha and roughly 14% for beta chains.

TCRdb processed the 5' RACE reads anew with MiXCR; each CDR3 protein has one entry. This sample has approximately 12,000 distinct CDR3 sequences; 9% to 14% occur once, and the top ten carry approximately 12%. The source is a female donor with early-stage non-small cell lung cancer. Source: lung tumor tissue, taken at surgery. The rearrangement uses TRBV5-4 and TRBJ2-1; D could derive from TRBD1 or TRBD2 (5 bases each). The chain's CDR3 is CASSSAGGPKSYNEQFF. In DNA, the CDR3 is TGTGCCAGCAGCTCAGCTGGGGGACCTAAGTCCTACAATGAGCAGTTCTTC.